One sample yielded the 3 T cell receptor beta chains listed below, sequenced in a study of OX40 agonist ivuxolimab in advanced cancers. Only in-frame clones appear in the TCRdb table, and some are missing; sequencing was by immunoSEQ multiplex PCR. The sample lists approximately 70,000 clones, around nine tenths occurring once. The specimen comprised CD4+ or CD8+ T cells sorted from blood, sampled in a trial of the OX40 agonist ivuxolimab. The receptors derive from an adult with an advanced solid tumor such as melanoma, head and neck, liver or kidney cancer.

The CDR3 is CASSWTGAYTEAFF. The CDR3 DNA reads as TGTGCCAGCAGCTGGACAGGGGCATACACTGAAGCTTTCTTT. This chain joins TRBV5-6 and TRBJ1-1; 9 bases are shared with TRBD1. The CDR3 length is 14 residues. Germline loops: CDR1 SGHDT, CDR2 YYEEEE. After removal of 3 bases from V and 3 bases from J, the junction contained 3 bases not matched to a gene.

The CDR3 sequence is CAISDRTGGSEQFF. CDR3 bases: TGTGCCATCAGTGACCGGACAGGGGGCAGTGAGCAGTTCTTC. This rearrangement joins TRBV10-3 to TRBJ2-1; 11 bases are shared with TRBD1. CDR3 length: 14 amino acids. Germline CDR1 reads ENHRY; CDR2 reads SYGVKD. V was pared by 3 bases and J by 9 bases, with 4 bases of the junction left unmatched.

Here the CDR3 reads CASSEDRGVKNIQYF. In nucleotides, the CDR3 is TGTGCCAGCAGTGAAGATCGGGGGGTCAAAAACATTCAGTACTTC. The rearrangement links TRBV2 to TRBJ2-4; the match to TRBD2 covers 7 bases. V was pared by 1 base and J by 3 bases, with 3 bases of the junction left unmatched. Looked up from germline, CDR1 is SNHLY and CDR2 is FYNNEI. CDR3 length: 15 amino acids.